The 16 T cell receptor beta chains listed next were all sequenced from one sample in a study of pediatric ulcerative colitis. Clones were read by immunoSEQ multiplex PCR, and TCRdb kept only the in-frame ones, dropping some. The table has approximately 60,000 clones, 86% seen once. Material: blood. The origin of the receptors is a boy younger than 18 with severe ulcerative colitis.

This clone occurred once. This chain links TRBV4-3 with TRBJ2-5, with a tentative D call TRBD2 (5 bases). Trimming shortened V by 0 bases and J by 4 bases, and 15 bases separated the two germline ends. Germline V gives CDR1 LGHNA, CDR2 YSLEER. This CDR3 spans 16 amino acids. The CDR3 is CASSQELVGPGETQYF. The CDR3 DNA follows: TGCGCCAGCAGCCAAGAACTAGTTGGACCGGGAGAGACCCAGTACTTC.

This chain joins TRBV12-5 and TRBJ1-3; D uncertain. The CDR3 has 13 residues. CDR1 is LGHNT, CDR2 FRNRAP, per germline. Trimming cost V 0 bases and J 3 bases, with 3 bases left between them. The CDR3 region has the DNA TGTGCTAGTGGTTTGGTAAATGGAAACACCATATATTTT. Translation: CASGLVNGNTIYF.

This clone appeared a single time. CDR3 sequence reads: CASPRPHEQFF. CDR3 coding DNA: TGTGCCAGCCCTCGACCCCATGAGCAGTTCTTC. The gene calls are TRBV11-1 and TRBJ2-1; D not resolved. CDR3 length: 11 amino acids. Looked up from germline, CDR1 is SGHAT and CDR2 is FQDESV (reference sequence). V was shortened by 8 bases and J by 8 bases, with 10 bases between the two germline ends.

The chain links TRBV11-3 to TRBJ2-7; no reliable D call. V lost 4 bases and J lost 6, with 7 bases in between. CDR1 and CDR2 (germline): SGHNT, YENEEA. The CDR3 length is 11 residues. CDR3 in DNA: TGTGCCAGCAGCTCCCCCGGCGAGCAGTACTTC. Encoded protein: CASSSPGEQYF.

The chain is built from TRBV27 and TRBJ2-7, with 9 bases that match TRBD1. Germline V gives CDR1 MNHEY, CDR2 SMNVEV (reference sequence). This CDR3 contains 15 residues. V gave up 2 bases and J gave up 3 bases; unmatched junction bases: 5. The CDR3 nucleotides read TGTGCCAGCAGTTTAGGGACAGGGATAGGCTACGAGCAGTACTTC. Its translation is CASSLGTGIGYEQYF.

The chain uses TRBV6-6 and TRBJ2-1; D is unresolved. CDR3 size: 9 residues. Trimming took off 11 bases at V and 7 bases at J, with 6 bases between the two ends. CDR1 is MNHNY and CDR2 is SVGAGI in the germline V gene (reference sequence). CDR3 nucleotide sequence: TGTGCCGTTGGTAATGAGCAGTTCTTC. Protein product: CAVGNEQFF.

The chain combines TRBV30 with TRBJ1-5, with 7 bases that match TRBD1. This CDR3 has 14 amino acids. The germline CDR1 and CDR2 sequences are GTSNPN and SVGIG (reference sequence). Trimming took 3 bases from V and 2 from J; bases not matched to a gene: 4. The CDR3 reads CAWRQGSGNQPQHF. CDR3 nucleotide sequence: TGTGCCTGGAGACAGGGGTCGGGCAATCAGCCCCAGCATTTT.

The gene calls are TRBV6-5 and TRBJ2-1; 7 bases are a match to TRBD1. Germline loops: CDR1 MNHEY, CDR2 SVGAGI. V shed 5 bases, J shed 6 bases, and the junction held 10 bases outside the gene matches. CDR3 size: 15 residues. Written as DNA, the CDR3 is TGTGCCAGCAGTCGACAGGGCCGACAGTCCAATGAGCAGTTCTTC. Translation: CASSRQGRQSNEQFF.

CDR3 amino acids: CASSQVDSNNEQFF. The CDR3 DNA reads as TGCGCCAGCAGCCAAGTAGACAGCAACAATGAGCAGTTCTTC. The chain recombines TRBV4-1 with TRBJ2-1; D may be TRBD1 (5 bases). Trimming cost V 1 base and J 5 bases, with 9 bases left between them. CDR1 and CDR2 (germline): MGHRA, YSYEKL. This CDR3 has 14 amino acids.

The genes are TRBV29-1 and TRBJ2-1; a possible D gene is TRBD2 (5 bases). Germline V gene data show CDR1 as SQVTM and CDR2 as ANQGSEA. This CDR3 has 14 amino acids. With 0 bases removed from V and 3 bases from J, the gap between germline ends came to 9 bases. CDR3 protein: CSVEDLGSYNEQFF. In DNA form, the CDR3 reads TGCAGCGTTGAAGATTTGGGGAGCTACAATGAGCAGTTCTTC.

The V call is TRBV5-4, the J call TRBJ2-7, with 7 bases lining up with TRBD1. Trimming removed 4 bases from V and 1 base from J; junction bases left unmatched: 5. Germline V lookup: CDR1 SGHNT, CDR2 YYREEE (reference sequence). The CDR3 is 14 residues long. DNA for the CDR3: TGTGCCAGCAGCCCCGGACAGGAGTCCTACGAGCAGTACTTC. This encodes CASSPGQESYEQYF.

The gene calls are TRBV2 and TRBJ1-1; the match to TRBD1 covers 12 bases. The CDR3 has 17 amino acids. Per the germline V gene, CDR1 is SNHLY and CDR2 is FYNNEI. Trimming at V came to 3 bases and at J to 2 bases, leaving 7 bases not matched to a gene. CDR3 in DNA: TGTGCCAGCAGTGATGCCCGGGACAGGGGGCGCAACACTGAAGCTTTCTTT. This sequence encodes CASSDARDRGRNTEAFF.

The V gene is TRBV6-5, the J gene TRBJ2-3, with 10 bases matching TRBD2. The V gene's germline CDR1 is MNHEY and CDR2 SVGAGI. This CDR3 contains 15 residues. V lost 2 bases and J lost 3; bases outside the gene matches: 2. The DNA for the CDR3 is TGTGCCAGCAGTTACAGCGGGAGGGGGACAGATACGCAGTATTTT. Amino acid sequence: CASSYSGRGTDTQYF.

The chain uses TRBV11-3 and TRBJ2-3; TRBD1 agrees at 7 bases. Germline CDR1 reads SGHNT; CDR2 reads YENEEA. The junction had 5 bases not matched to a gene; V was cut back by 5 bases and J by 6 bases. The CDR3 totals 13 residues. The chain's CDR3 is CASSLQGLDTQYF. The CDR3 bases are TGTGCCAGCAGCCTACAGGGGCTGGATACGCAGTATTTT.

V usage is TRBV7-9 and J usage is TRBJ2-7; D not resolved. V was cut by 5 bases and J by 5 bases, with 10 bases left in between. CDR3 size: 12 residues. Germline V gene sequence: CDR1 SEHNR, CDR2 FQNEAQ (reference sequence). CDR3 DNA sequence: TGTGCCAGCAGCCTCCAGCGACACGAGCAGTACTTC. Residues: CASSLQRHEQYF.

The rearrangement uses TRBV19 and TRBJ2-3, with TRBD2 matching over 12 bases. Per the germline V gene, CDR1 is LNHDA and CDR2 is SQIVND (reference sequence). Trimming took 5 bases from V and 3 from J; bases not matched to a gene: 6. The CDR3 runs 16 residues. In DNA form, the CDR3 reads TGTGCCAGTAGTCCTCTAGCGGGAGGGGGAACAGATACGCAGTATTTT. Translated: CASSPLAGGGTDTQYF. The whole variable domain, remainder taken from reference TRBV19 and TRBJ2-3, is DGGITQSPKYLFRKEGQNVTLSCEQNLNHDAMYWYRQDPGQGLRLIYYSQIVNDFQKGDIAEGYSVSREKKESFPLTVTSAQKNPTAFYLCASSPLAGGGTDTQYFGPGTRLTVL.